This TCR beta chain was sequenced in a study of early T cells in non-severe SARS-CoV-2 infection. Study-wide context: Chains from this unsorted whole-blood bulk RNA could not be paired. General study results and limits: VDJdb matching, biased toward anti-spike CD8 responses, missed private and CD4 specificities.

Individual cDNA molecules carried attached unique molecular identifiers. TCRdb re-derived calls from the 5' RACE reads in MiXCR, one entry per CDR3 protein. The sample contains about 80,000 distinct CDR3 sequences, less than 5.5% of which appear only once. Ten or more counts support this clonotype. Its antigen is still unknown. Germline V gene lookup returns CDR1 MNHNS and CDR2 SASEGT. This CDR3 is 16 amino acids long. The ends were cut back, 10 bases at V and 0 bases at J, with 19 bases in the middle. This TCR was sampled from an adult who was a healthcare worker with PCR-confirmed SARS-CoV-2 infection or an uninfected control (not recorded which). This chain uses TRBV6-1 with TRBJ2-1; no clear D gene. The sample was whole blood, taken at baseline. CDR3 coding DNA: TGTGCCACCTTACCAAGGTACACGAGCTCCTACAATGAGCAGTTCTTC. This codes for CATLPRYTSSYNEQFF.